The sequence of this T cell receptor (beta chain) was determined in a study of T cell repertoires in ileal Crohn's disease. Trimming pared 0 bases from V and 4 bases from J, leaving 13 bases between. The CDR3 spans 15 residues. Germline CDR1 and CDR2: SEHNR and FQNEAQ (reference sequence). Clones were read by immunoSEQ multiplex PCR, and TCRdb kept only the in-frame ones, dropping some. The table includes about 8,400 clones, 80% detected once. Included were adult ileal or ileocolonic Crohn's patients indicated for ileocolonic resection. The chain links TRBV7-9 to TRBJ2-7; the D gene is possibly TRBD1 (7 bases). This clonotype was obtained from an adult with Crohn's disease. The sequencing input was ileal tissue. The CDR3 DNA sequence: TGTGCCAGCAGCTTAGCAGGGGGCGCGGGATACGAGCAGTACTTC. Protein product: CASSLAGGAGYEQYF.